The 7 T cell receptor beta chains below come from one sample, sequenced in a study of cytomegalovirus exposure and HLA in healthy donors. The PCR had 60 Vbeta and 13 Jbeta primers. Repertoires were generated with immunoSEQ multiplex PCR, while TCRdb's copy carries only in-frame clones and drops some. This repertoire shows 80,000 to 130,000 clones, around 74% found once; its top ten account for 13% to 15%. The sample was PBMCs. These receptors originate from a male donor in good health and CMV-seropositive.

The chain recombines TRBV4-2 with TRBJ2-1; 8 nucleotides agree with TRBD1. V was pared by 4 bases and J by 8 bases, with 10 bases of the junction left unmatched. CDR3 length equals 15 residues. Per the germline V gene, CDR1 is LGHNA and CDR2 is YNFKEQ. CDR3 DNA sequence: TGTGCCAGCAGCCTATCAAAAGACAGGGGCGATGAGCAGTTCTTC. The encoded protein is CASSLSKDRGDEQFF.

The chain combines TRBV5-3 with TRBJ2-3; 7 positions match TRBD1. TRBV5-3 is an open reading frame whose function is uncertain. Losses at the gene ends were 5 bases for V and 0 bases for J; bases not matched to a gene: 9. This CDR3 region has 16 residues. Here the CDR3 reads CARRPKDRVSTDTQYF. CDR3 sequence (DNA): TGTGCCAGAAGACCGAAAGACAGGGTGAGCACAGATACGCAGTATTTT.

The CDR3 is CASSPQAAGEQFF. The CDR3 nucleotides are TGTGCCAGCAGCCCACAGGCAGCCGGGGAGCAGTTCTTC. The chain combines TRBV4-2 with TRBJ2-1; D is perhaps TRBD1 (5 bases). Germline V lookup: CDR1 LGHNA, CDR2 YNFKEQ. Trimming stripped 4 bases from V and 10 bases from J, with 14 bases between. This CDR3 is 13 amino acids long.

The CDR3 sequence is CASSLDKGFETQYF. The CDR3 bases are TGTGCCAGCAGCTTAGACAAGGGGTTTGAGACCCAGTACTTC. This chain links TRBV7-2 with TRBJ2-5; a possible D gene is TRBD1 (5 bases). CDR1 and CDR2 (germline): SGHTA, FQGNSA. This CDR3 comprises 14 residues. The V gene lost 1 base and the J gene lost 5 bases, with 11 bases spanning the gap.

The J gene is TRBJ1-1, the V gene TRBV30; no clear D. The CDR3 is made up of 13 amino acids. V was trimmed by 2 bases and J by 2 bases, leaving 9 bases between them. Germline CDR1 and CDR2: GTSNPN and SVGIG (reference sequence). CDR3 protein: CAWSNTENTEAFF. CDR3 bases: TGTGCCTGGAGTAACACCGAAAACACTGAAGCTTTCTTT. Full variable domain (remainder filled in from reference TRBV30 and TRBJ1-1): SQTIHQWPATLVQPVGSPLSLECTVEGTSNPNLYWYRQAAGRGLQLLFYSVGIGQISSEVPQNLSASRPQDRQFILSSKKLLLSDSGFYLCAWSNTENTEAFFGQGTRLTVV.

CDR3 region: CASSPLAGGTDTQYF. CDR3 sequence (DNA): TGTGCCAGCAGCCCCCTAGCGGGGGGAACAGATACGCAGTATTTT. The chain has TRBV6-6 and TRBJ2-3; 11 nucleotides agree with TRBD2. CDR1 is MNHNY and CDR2 is SVGAGI in the germline V gene (reference sequence). Germline trimming cut 6 bases from V and 3 bases from J; bases unmatched to any gene: 5. This CDR3 has 15 residues.

The J gene is TRBJ2-3, the V gene TRBV11-2; 7 bases align to TRBD2. V dropped 4 bases and J dropped 1; count of bases not matched to a gene: 2. This CDR3 has 14 amino acids. Germline-derived CDR1 and CDR2 are SGHAT and FQNNGV. In DNA form, the CDR3 reads TGTGCCAGCAGCTCCCTAGCGGGCACAGATACGCAGTATTTT. Its translation: CASSSLAGTDTQYF.